A selection of T cell receptor beta chains follows, all from one sample in a study of shared clonotypes between healthy human individuals. The table came from immunoSEQ multiplex PCR; TCRdb's copy has only in-frame clones and leaves some out. Among around 2,100,000 clones listed, around 96% were seen once. Specimen: naive CD8+ T cells sorted from blood. The receptors originated from a man between 18 and 29 years old in good health. CDR3s include the opening cysteine and the closing phenylalanine or tryptophan. D genes are given only for firm matches. Where a row states a size, it is once, few, many or the class of an expanded clone; other rows omit it.

size: NA; D: NA; J: TRBJ1-2; V: TRBV9; DNA: TGTGCCAGCAGCGTAGCGGTCGACTATGGCTACACCTTC; CDR3: CASSVAVDYGYTF
size: NA; D: NA; J: TRBJ2-1; V: TRBV11-2; DNA: TGTGCCAGCAGCCAAATAATTTCCGAGCAGTTCTTC; CDR3: CASSQIISEQFF
size: NA; D: NA; J: TRBJ1-1; V: TRBV28; DNA: TGTGCCAGCAGTTTGGGTGTGGACACTGAAGCTTTCTTT; CDR3: CASSLGVDTEAFF
size: few; D: TRBD1; J: TRBJ1-6; V: TRBV2; DNA: TGTGCCAGCATTGGGCAGGGGGATTCACCCCTCCACTTT; CDR3: CASIGQGDSPLHF
size: NA; D: TRBD1; J: TRBJ2-7; V: TRBV7-2; DNA: TGTGCCAGCAGCTGGACAGGGTATGGTGACGAGCAGTACTTC; CDR3: CASSWTGYGDEQYF
size: once; D: NA; J: TRBJ1-1; V: TRBV27; DNA: TGTGCCAGCATCAATCTGGGTATGAACACTGAAGCTTTCTTT; CDR3: CASINLGMNTEAFF
size: NA; D: NA; J: TRBJ2-7; V: TRBV4-2; DNA: TGTGCCAGCAGCCAAGGGGTCTACGAGCAGTACTTC; CDR3: CASSQGVYEQYF
size: once; D: TRBD2; J: TRBJ2-1; V: TRBV10-3; DNA: TGTGCCATCAGGGCGGGGGGGTCCTACAATGAGCAGTTCTTC; CDR3: CAIRAGGSYNEQFF
size: NA; D: TRBD1; J: TRBJ2-5; V: TRBV30; DNA: TGTGCCTGGAACACCGGGACAGGGGAAGAGACCCAGTACTTC; CDR3: CAWNTGTGEETQYF
size: NA; D: TRBD1; J: TRBJ2-7; V: TRBV11-2; DNA: TGTGCCAGCAGAAAGGGACAGGGGGCCTACGAGCAGTACTTC; CDR3: CASRKGQGAYEQYF
size: NA; D: NA; J: TRBJ2-7; V: TRBV28; DNA: TGTGCCAGCAGTCCGGACGGAAGCTCCTACGAGCAGTACTTC; CDR3: CASSPDGSSYEQYF
size: NA; D: TRBD2; J: TRBJ2-7; V: TRBV2; DNA: TGTGCCAGCAGTGAAGGGGCGGGGGGTCCCTTGGACGAGCAGTACTTC; CDR3: CASSEGAGGPLDEQYF
size: NA; D: NA; J: TRBJ2-5; V: TRBV6-5; DNA: TGTGCCAGCAGTTACTCGCCAGAAGAGACCCAGTACTTC; CDR3: CASSYSPEETQYF
size: NA; D: NA; J: TRBJ2-5; V: TRBV2; DNA: TGTGCCAGCAACCAAGGGGAGCAAGAGACCCAGTACTTC; CDR3: CASNQGEQETQYF
size: NA; D: NA; J: TRBJ2-7; V: TRBV4-3; DNA: TGCGCCAGCAGCCAAGATTTCGGGCTGGACGAGCAGTACTTC; CDR3: CASSQDFGLDEQYF
size: NA; D: NA; J: TRBJ2-1; V: TRBV27; DNA: TGTGCCAGCAGCCCTCTAGGGAATGAGCAGTTCTTC; CDR3: CASSPLGNEQFF
size: few; D: NA; J: TRBJ2-2; V: TRBV2; DNA: TGTGCCAGCGGCAGGACGAGAGATCAGCCCGGGGAGCTGTTTTTT; CDR3: CASGRTRDQPGELFF
size: NA; D: NA; J: TRBJ1-5; V: TRBV9; DNA: TGTGCCAGCAGCGGTCGGGGGGATCAGCCCCAGCATTTT; CDR3: CASSGRGDQPQHF
size: NA; D: NA; J: TRBJ1-6; V: TRBV7-9; DNA: TGTGCCAGCAGTCTCCGACGGGACGGGAATTCACCCCTCCACTTT; CDR3: CASSLRRDGNSPLHF
size: NA; D: NA; J: TRBJ1-5; V: TRBV19; DNA: TGTGCCAGTAGTATCGAGGGGGTTTATCAGCCCCAGCATTTT; CDR3: CASSIEGVYQPQHF
size: NA; D: NA; J: TRBJ1-1; V: TRBV5-1; DNA: TGCGCCAGCAGCTTGGGGCACCCTTCGAACACTGAAGCTTTCTTT; CDR3: CASSLGHPSNTEAFF
size: NA; D: TRBD1; J: TRBJ2-7; V: TRBV4-1; DNA: TGCGCCAGCAGCCCACCTGGGCAGGGGGCCTACTACGAGCAGTACTTC; CDR3: CASSPPGQGAYYEQYF
size: NA; D: NA; J: TRBJ2-7; V: TRBV6-1; DNA: TGTGCCAGCAGTGCCCGACAGCTTGTGAAGGGATACGAGCAGTACTTC; CDR3: CASSARQLVKGYEQYF
size: NA; D: NA; J: TRBJ1-1; V: TRBV23-1; DNA: TGCGCCAGCACACTGGCGAGGAGTCCATCCAACACTGAAGCTTTCTTT; CDR3: CASTLARSPSNTEAFF
size: NA; D: TRBD2; J: TRBJ2-5; V: TRBV30; DNA: TGTGCCTGGAGTGCCTTTGGACCGGGACTAGCGTTGGAGACCCAGTACTTC; CDR3: CAWSAFGPGLALETQYF
size: NA; D: TRBD2; J: TRBJ2-1; V: TRBV7-2; DNA: TGTGCCAGCAGCTTAGTACTAGCGGGTTACAATGAGCAGTTCTTC; CDR3: CASSLVLAGYNEQFF
size: NA; D: TRBD1; J: TRBJ1-1; V: TRBV2; DNA: TGTGCCAGCATAATGACAGGGGCTGGGAACACTGAAGCTTTCTTT; CDR3: CASIMTGAGNTEAFF
size: NA; D: NA; J: TRBJ2-7; V: TRBV19; DNA: TGTGCCAGTAGTATTTTAGAAGGCGAGCAGTACTTC; CDR3: CASSILEGEQYF
size: NA; D: NA; J: TRBJ2-7; V: TRBV7-9; DNA: TGTGCCAGCAGCTTCTCAGGATCCTACGAGCAGTACTTC; CDR3: CASSFSGSYEQYF
size: NA; D: NA; J: TRBJ2-1; V: TRBV9; DNA: TGTGCCAGCAGCGTAGCCGAGGGAGAAGGTGGTGAGCAGTTCTTC; CDR3: CASSVAEGEGGEQFF
size: few; D: NA; J: TRBJ1-2; V: TRBV9; DNA: TGTGCCAGCAGCGTAGGGTCCACAAGAGGCTACACCTTC; CDR3: CASSVGSTRGYTF
size: NA; D: NA; J: TRBJ2-7; V: TRBV27; DNA: TGTGCCAGCAGTTGGACGGACTCCTCCTACGAGCAGTACTTC; CDR3: CASSWTDSSYEQYF
size: NA; D: NA; J: TRBJ2-3; V: TRBV9; DNA: TGTGCCAGCAGCGTTAGCACAGATACGCAGTATTTT; CDR3: CASSVSTDTQYF
size: NA; D: NA; J: TRBJ2-1; V: TRBV25-1; DNA: TGTGCCAGCGGACCTTACAATGAGCAGTTCTTC; CDR3: CASGPYNEQFF
size: NA; D: TRBD1; J: TRBJ2-5; V: TRBV10-3; DNA: TGTGCCATCAGTGAGGGACAGGGTAAACAAGAGACCCAGTACTTC; CDR3: CAISEGQGKQETQYF
size: once; D: NA; J: TRBJ2-3; V: TRBV10-2; DNA: TGCGCCAGCAGTGAGTTCGGAGTCACTAGCCCAGATACGCAGTATTTT; CDR3: CASSEFGVTSPDTQYF
size: NA; D: TRBD2; J: TRBJ2-1; V: TRBV6-7; DNA: TGTGCCAGCAGGCCCGCGGGCGGGGGGCTTGATACTAACAATGAGCAGTTCTTC; CDR3: CASRPAGGGLDTNNEQFF
size: NA; D: TRBD1; J: TRBJ1-1; V: TRBV10-3; DNA: TGTGCCATCAGTTCCTCAGGGGGCGCCTCTGAAGCTTTCTTT; CDR3: CAISSSGGASEAFF
size: once; D: NA; J: TRBJ2-7; V: TRBV7-8; DNA: TGTGCCAGCAGCTTGGGCGGAATCACCTACGAGCAGTACTTC; CDR3: CASSLGGITYEQYF
size: NA; D: NA; J: TRBJ1-2; V: TRBV9; DNA: TGTGCCAGCAGCTCCACAGCAGCTAACTATGGCTACACCTTC; CDR3: CASSSTAANYGYTF
size: NA; D: NA; J: TRBJ2-5; V: TRBV6-5; DNA: TGTGCCAGCAGGTCCCTGGTTCAAGAGACCCAGTACTTC; CDR3: CASRSLVQETQYF
size: NA; D: TRBD2; J: TRBJ2-3; V: TRBV27; DNA: TGTGCCAGCGGGCCCCCCATTGGGACTAGCGGGAGATTAACAGATACGCAGTATTTT; CDR3: CASGPPIGTSGRLTDTQYF
size: once; D: NA; J: TRBJ2-7; V: TRBV2; DNA: TGTGCCAGCACGCTTACAGGGATCTACGAGCAGTACTTC; CDR3: CASTLTGIYEQYF
size: NA; D: NA; J: TRBJ1-3; V: TRBV7-6; DNA: TGTGCCAGCAGCTTAGCGGAGAGCTCTGGAAACACCATATATTTT; CDR3: CASSLAESSGNTIYF
size: NA; D: TRBD1; J: TRBJ2-7; V: TRBV28; DNA: TGTGCCAGCAGTAAGTCGGGACAGGGCAACTGGGAGCAGTACTTC; CDR3: CASSKSGQGNWEQYF
size: NA; D: TRBD2; J: TRBJ2-2; V: TRBV27; DNA: TGTGCCAGCAGTTTAGGACTAGCCGCCGGGGAGCTGTTTTTT; CDR3: CASSLGLAAGELFF
size: NA; D: NA; J: TRBJ1-1; V: TRBV6-5; DNA: TGTGCCAGCAGTTTTGGGGGCAGCCCTTGGACTGAAGCTTTCTTT; CDR3: CASSFGGSPWTEAFF
size: once; D: TRBD2; J: TRBJ2-1; V: TRBV5-6; DNA: TGTGCCAGCAGCTTTACCAGCGGGGGGCAGTACAATGAGCAGTTCTTC; CDR3: CASSFTSGGQYNEQFF
size: NA; D: NA; J: TRBJ2-7; V: TRBV29-1; DNA: TGCAGCGCTTGGGACAACTCCTACGAGCAGTACTTC; CDR3: CSAWDNSYEQYF
size: once; D: NA; J: TRBJ1-4; V: TRBV4-1; DNA: TGCGCCAGCAGCCAAGCCTACAAACTGTTTTTT; CDR3: CASSQAYKLFF
size: once; D: TRBD1; J: TRBJ1-2; V: TRBV6-5; DNA: TGTGCCAGCAGTTGGTCAGAGGGGGCGCGAGGCTACACCTTC; CDR3: CASSWSEGARGYTF
size: NA; D: NA; J: TRBJ2-7; V: TRBV13; DNA: TGTGCCAGCAGCTTATTGGGTAATAACCCCGAGCAGTACTTC; CDR3: CASSLLGNNPEQYF
size: NA; D: NA; J: TRBJ2-7; V: TRBV5-4; DNA: TGTGCCAGCAGCTTGGAGGGGGGTTACGACGAGCAGTACTTC; CDR3: CASSLEGGYDEQYF
size: NA; D: NA; J: TRBJ1-3; V: TRBV2; DNA: TGTGCCAGCAGTGATTGGCAGTTAAGCTCTGGAAACACCATATATTTT; CDR3: CASSDWQLSSGNTIYF
size: few; D: NA; J: TRBJ1-2; V: TRBV5-1; DNA: TGCGCCAGCAGCTTGGCAGGGCAGCCAAACTATGGCTACACCTTC; CDR3: CASSLAGQPNYGYTF
size: NA; D: TRBD2; J: TRBJ2-1; V: TRBV30; DNA: TGTGCCTGGACTAGCGGAGAATACAATGAGCAGTTCTTC; CDR3: CAWTSGEYNEQFF
size: NA; D: NA; J: TRBJ2-7; V: TRBV4-1; DNA: TGCGCCAGCAGCCAAGATCTCGGGCAGGGGGGCGTCGAGCAGTACTTC; CDR3: CASSQDLGQGGVEQYF
size: NA; D: TRBD2; J: TRBJ2-7; V: TRBV10-3; DNA: TGTGCCATCAAGGAGCGGGAAGCCTACGAGCAGTACTTC; CDR3: CAIKEREAYEQYF
size: NA; D: NA; J: TRBJ1-2; V: TRBV5-4; DNA: TGTGCCAGCAGCGAGGGTGCCCATACGTCAGGCTACACCTTC; CDR3: CASSEGAHTSGYTF
size: NA; D: NA; J: TRBJ2-7; V: TRBV5-8; DNA: TGTGCCAGCAGGGACACTGTCTCCTACGAGCAGTACTTC; CDR3: CASRDTVSYEQYF